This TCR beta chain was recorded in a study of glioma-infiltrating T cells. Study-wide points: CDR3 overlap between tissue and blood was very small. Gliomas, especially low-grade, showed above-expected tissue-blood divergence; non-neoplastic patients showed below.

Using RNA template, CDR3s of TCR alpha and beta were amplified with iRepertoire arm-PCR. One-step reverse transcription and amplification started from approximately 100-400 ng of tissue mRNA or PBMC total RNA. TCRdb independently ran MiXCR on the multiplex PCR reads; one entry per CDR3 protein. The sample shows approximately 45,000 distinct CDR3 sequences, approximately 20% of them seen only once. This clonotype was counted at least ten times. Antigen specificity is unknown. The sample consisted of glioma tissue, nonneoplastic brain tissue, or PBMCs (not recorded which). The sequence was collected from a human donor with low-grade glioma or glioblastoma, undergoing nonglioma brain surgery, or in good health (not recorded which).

The CDR3: CASSPQVAGGPDTQYF. The CDR3 DNA sequence: TGCGCCAGCAGCCCCCAGGTAGCGGGAGGGCCAGATACGCAGTATTTT. The J gene is TRBJ2-3, the V gene TRBV4-3; 11 bases line up with TRBD2. V shed 4 bases, J shed 4 bases, and the junction held 7 bases outside the gene matches. CDR3 length: 16 amino acids. In germline, CDR1 is LGHNA, CDR2 YSLEER.